This TCR beta chain originates from a study of blood T cell repertoires in COVID-19. Study context: COVID-19 samples, acute and convalescent, were from the United States, Italy and Spain.

V was cut by 4 bases and J by 1 base, with 14 bases left in between. The CDR3 runs to 16 residues. The germline gives CDR1 LNHDA, CDR2 SQIVND (reference sequence). Profiling relied on immunoSEQ multiplex PCR, and the TCRdb table lists in-frame clones only, not all of them. The table lists more than 95,000 clones, about four fifths of them singletons. This clone was found a few times. This TCR was sampled from a human donor in a cohort sampled during active COVID-19. Sequenced: peripheral blood. The V gene is TRBV19, the J gene TRBJ1-5; tentatively, D is TRBD1 (6 bases). CDR3 bases: TGTGCCAGTAGTAACCAAGGACAGTTAAGCAATCAGCCCCAGCATTTT. Translation: CASSNQGQLSNQPQHF.